This section outlines one T cell receptor beta chain sequence together with its context. Antigen specificity is unknown. Method: immunoSEQ multiplex PCR; TCRdb's copy keeps in-frame clones and lacks some. The repertoire consists of 140,000 to 150,000 clones, with 70% to 90% occurring once and the leading ten covering about 15%. From germline, CDR1 is KGHDR and CDR2 SFDVKD. With 5 bases removed from V and 5 bases from J, the gap between germline ends came to 23 bases. The CDR3 runs 17 residues. The data were taken from a study of T cell responses to AZD1222 COVID-19 vaccine. Turning to the study itself: Second doses at about 4 or about 12 weeks were pooled.

Points from the study as a whole: Just a handful of AZD1222 recipients were seropositive at baseline. The sample set comprised mostly white British donors with more females, and clonal diversity was possibly underestimated. CD4 TCRs covered the whole spike, strongest at regions 160-218 and 743-854.

This clonotype was obtained from an adult in good health. The rearrangement uses TRBV24-1 and TRBJ2-5, with TRBD2 as a possible D gene (8 bases). Sequenced material: peripheral blood, taken on day 0 of AZD1222 vaccination. This CDR3 is CATSGGSGEPGGETQYF. The CDR3 DNA reads as TGTGCCACCAGTGGTGGTAGCGGGGAGCCAGGGGGGGAGACCCAGTACTTC.